This T cell receptor beta chain was captured by sequencing in a study of human T cells and chemical hapten exposure (dated by TCRdb to 2020 to 2022). Regarding the research as a whole: For sensitization, 2% DPC in acetone was applied to a roughly 2 cm by roughly 2 cm area of upper inner arm skin. In alopecia patients, the study followed how the peripheral blood TCR repertoire changed in vivo over primary and secondary sensitization to diphenylcyclopropenone (DPC), a hapten. Blood samples were taken from patients before sensitization (week 0) and then at 2, 6 and about 24 weeks after DPC sensitization. Libraries were pooled for sequencing, and variation in per-sample TCR yields was attributed mainly to small differences in library volumes within the pool. Most of the patients in the cohort were female, and the cohort covered alopecia areata with under or over 50% scalp involvement, alopecia totalis and alopecia universalis. Blood for TCR sequencing was provided by twenty-nine alopecia patients at one to four time points (pre-sensitization, 2, 6 and 24 weeks). Patch testing was performed on the upper back with Finn chambers containing 0.01% DPC, and the patch tests were scored after 6 days according to International Contact Dermatitis Research Group standards. Throughout the approximately 25-week study period, patients were also given weekly therapeutic DPC doses on the scalp.

The library was built by means of RACE. TCRdb names NextSeq 500 as the instrument used. During library preparation, unique molecular identifiers were attached to individual cDNA molecules so that TCRs could be counted quantitatively and reproducibly. From each blood RNA sample, both TCR alpha and TCR beta chains were sequenced. Processing in the source paper ran as follows. A median of about 89,000 TCRs per sample was observed, with a range of 23,224 to 690,600. The Decombinator software suite was used to annotate V, J and CDR3 in the TCR reads. For PS versus PT1 abundance plots, all samples were subsampled to the same number of TCRs (28,000). TCRs were defined as expanded if absent before sensitization and observed at least eight times at the 2-week time point. Clones were called with MiXCR by TCRdb after fastp trimmed the public reads at Q25, and only in-frame beta chains were retained. A single entry per CDR3 protein holds the most common genes and DNA from its merged rows. It is TCRdb's table, rather than the study itself, that gives the V and J calls and clone size. Present in this sample are fewer than 350,000 distinct CDR3 sequences, 7.5% to 9% of which were seen just once. The ten largest clones capture 1.2% of the sample.

Reading from cysteine to phenylalanine, the CDR3 counts 14 amino acids. Left in the record is the CDR3 DNA by itself, 42 bases read in frame from the first base. In the germline V gene, CDR1 corresponds to SGHAT and CDR2 to FQNNGV. Germline trimming: 5 bases from V, 3 bases from J; junction bases outside gene matches: 5. Interpreted using the paper, the time point label stands for: pre-sensitization, week 0. The treatment or condition label, read with the paper, signifies: therapeutic diphenylcyclopropenone sensitization with weekly scalp DPC. At every patch-test visit, the blood draw took place before the patch test was put on. Patients were eligible if aged 18 to 70, diagnosed with alopecia and judged suitable for DPC therapy, and pregnant patients were excluded. Total RNA was isolated from unfractionated whole blood collected in Tempus Blood RNA tubes. The paper as a whole reports these results and caveats: Because every patient had alopecia, a presumed autoimmune disease, the patients' immune response might differ from that of healthy individuals. The number of PT1 expanded TCRs positively correlated with patch test score, significant at thresholds 8, 16 and 32 but not 4. Expanded TCRs formed significantly more large CDR3 similarity clusters than pre-sensitization or healthy control sets, consistent with antigen-driven responses. Repeated subsampling changed both the strength of the expansion versus patch-test correlation and the threshold at which that correlation became significant. The number of TCRs above 1 in 1000 frequency did not change with DPC sensitization; there was no evidence of global repertoire structure alterations.

On this clonotype itself: It lacks a known antigen. It has no much larger one-base neighbor in the sample; base qualities were not kept.

This sequence uses TRBV11-2 and TRBJ2-5, with 8 central nucleotides matching TRBD2. The sequences come from whole blood, collected in connection with sensitization to the hapten diphenylcyclopropenone (DPC). The TCR sequence derives from a man aged 18 to 30 with alopecia areata. Some clones in this sample may be carry-over from other donors' samples. The CDR3 reads as follows: CASSKLAAKETQYF. The DNA sequence reads TGTGCCAGCAGCAAACTAGCGGCCAAAGAGACCCAGTACTTC.